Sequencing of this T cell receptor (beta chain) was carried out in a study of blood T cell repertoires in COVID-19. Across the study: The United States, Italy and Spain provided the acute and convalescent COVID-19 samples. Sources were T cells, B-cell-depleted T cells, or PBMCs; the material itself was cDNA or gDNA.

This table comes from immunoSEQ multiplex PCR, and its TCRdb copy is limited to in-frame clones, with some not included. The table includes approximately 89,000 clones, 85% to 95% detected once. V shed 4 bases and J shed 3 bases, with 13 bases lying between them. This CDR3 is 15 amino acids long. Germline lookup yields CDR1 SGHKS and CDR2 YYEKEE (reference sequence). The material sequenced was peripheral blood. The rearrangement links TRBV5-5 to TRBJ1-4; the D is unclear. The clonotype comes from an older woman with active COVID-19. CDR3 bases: TGTGCCAGCAGCCAACCAGATACAGCTAATGAAAAACTGTTTTTT. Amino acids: CASSQPDTANEKLFF. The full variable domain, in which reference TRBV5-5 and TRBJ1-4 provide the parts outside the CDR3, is DAGVTQSPTHLIKTRGQQVTLRCSPISGHKSVSWYQQVLGQGPQFIFQYYEKEERGRGNFPDRFSARQFPNYSSELNVNALLLGDSALYLCASSQPDTANEKLFFGSGTQLSVL.